This T cell receptor beta chain was recorded in a study of CD8 T cells in Susac syndrome. Sequencing of TCR beta covered CD8+ and CD4+ T cells obtained from blood. TEMRA cells were FACS-enriched, while CD8+ and CD4+ T cells were negatively isolated. This CDR3 has 13 residues. From germline, CDR1 is SQVTM and CDR2 ANQGSEA. Trimming shortened V by 4 bases and J by 7 bases, and 13 bases separated the two germline ends. After extraction with the RNeasy kit, roughly 0.45 to 1 ug of the RNA was reverse transcribed using random hexamers. One entry per CDR3 protein results from TCRdb running MiXCR on the immunoSEQ multiplex PCR reads. The sample comprises 250,000 or so distinct CDR3 sequences, around 93% of which are singletons, and 0.06% to 0.08% rests with the top ten.

This TCR came from a human donor with multiple sclerosis. The rearrangement uses TRBV29-1 and TRBJ2-2; TRBD1 is a possible D gene (6 bases). The sequencing sample was made of CD4+ T cells from PBMCs. The DNA of the CDR3 is TGCAGCGTTGGACAGGCCCCTATCGGGGAGCTGTTTTTT. Protein product: CSVGQAPIGELFF.